This T cell receptor (beta chain) was captured in a study of T-cell memory formation after mild COVID-19. This clonotype has a count of ten or more. As yet, its antigen is unknown. Study results and caveats: Contracting CD4+ clones sat mainly in CM and EM; CD8+ in EMRA. The study found balanced CD4/CD8 in clones contracting day 15 to 85 and a CD4+ lean in later expanders. Cross-reactive memory appears to have joined, as suggested by some responding clones showing up in pre-infection memory.

V lost 5 bases and J lost 15; bases outside the gene matches: 4. The CDR3 covers 10 residues. Germline V CDR1 and CDR2: SQVTM, ANQGSEA. TCR alpha and TCR beta cDNA libraries carrying sample barcodes and UMIs were produced by 5'RACE using constant-segment primers. TCRdb fed the 5' RACE reads into MiXCR, producing one record per CDR3 protein. The sample has 300,000 to 350,000 distinct CDR3 sequences; 13% are singletons. The chain employs TRBV29-1 and TRBJ2-1; 10 bases fit TRBD1. Sequenced input: PBMCs or a T cell subset sorted from them (not recorded which). The TCR sequence derives from a man between 18 and 35 years old who had mild COVID-19 (a few samples of this study predate the infection). Cell type and time point are not known. DNA of the CDR3: TGCAGCGTTTCCCGGGACAGGGGGTTCTTC. Its translation: CSVSRDRGFF.